This T cell receptor beta chain was sequenced in a study of cytomegalovirus exposure and HLA in healthy donors. Whole-study findings and limits: Reportedly, cytomegalovirus status was diagnosed with high sensitivity and specificity. Subsequent analysis found a tendency for first-cohort TCR clusters to co-occur within the 95 to 150 validation repertoires. Cytomegalovirus-associated status was assigned to about 180 TCR beta chains.

The CDR3 covers 16 residues. V shed 6 bases, J shed 2 bases, and the junction held 12 bases outside the gene matches. Comment on this clone: Its specificity is unknown.

TCRdb's table, derived via immunoSEQ multiplex PCR, lists solely in-frame clones and lacks some. Among around 150,000 clones listed, 70% to 85% were seen once. The V gene is TRBV23-1, the J gene TRBJ2-5, with 7 nucleotides matching TRBD2. TRBV23-1 is identified as an open reading frame with a role that is uncertain. The sequence was obtained from a man aged 30 to 39 in good health and CMV-seropositive. Sequenced: PBMCs. The CDR3 reads CASSIGEGRRQETQYF. The DNA for the CDR3 is TGCGCCAGCAGCATCGGGGAGGGGAGGAGGCAAGAGACCCAGTACTTC.